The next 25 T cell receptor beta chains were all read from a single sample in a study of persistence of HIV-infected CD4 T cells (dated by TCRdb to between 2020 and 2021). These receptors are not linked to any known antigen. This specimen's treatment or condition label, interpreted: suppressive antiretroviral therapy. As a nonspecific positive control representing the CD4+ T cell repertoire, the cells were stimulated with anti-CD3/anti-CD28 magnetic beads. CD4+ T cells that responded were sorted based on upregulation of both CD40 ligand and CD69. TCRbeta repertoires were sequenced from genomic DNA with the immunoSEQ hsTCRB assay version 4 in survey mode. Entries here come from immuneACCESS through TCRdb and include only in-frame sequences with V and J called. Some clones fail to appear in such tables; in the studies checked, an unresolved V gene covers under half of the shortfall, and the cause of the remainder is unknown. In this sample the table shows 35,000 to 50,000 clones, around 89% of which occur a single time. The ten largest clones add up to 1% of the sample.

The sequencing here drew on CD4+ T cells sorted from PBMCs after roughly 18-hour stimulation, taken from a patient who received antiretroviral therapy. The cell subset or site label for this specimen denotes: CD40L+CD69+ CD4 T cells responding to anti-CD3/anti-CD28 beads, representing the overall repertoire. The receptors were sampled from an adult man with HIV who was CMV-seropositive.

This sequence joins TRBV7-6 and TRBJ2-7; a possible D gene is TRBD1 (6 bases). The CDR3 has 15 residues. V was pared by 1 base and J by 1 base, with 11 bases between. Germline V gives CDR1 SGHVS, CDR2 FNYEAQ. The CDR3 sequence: CASSLDEGESYEQYF. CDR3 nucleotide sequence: TGTGCCAGCAGCTTAGACGAGGGGGAGTCCTACGAGCAGTACTTC.

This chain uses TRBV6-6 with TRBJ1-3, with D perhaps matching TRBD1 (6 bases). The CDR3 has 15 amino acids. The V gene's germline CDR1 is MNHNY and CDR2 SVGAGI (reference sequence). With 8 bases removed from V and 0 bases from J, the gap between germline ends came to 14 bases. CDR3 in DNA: TGTGCCAGCGGTCGGGGGCAGAACTCTGGAAACACCATATATTTT. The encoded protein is CASGRGQNSGNTIYF.

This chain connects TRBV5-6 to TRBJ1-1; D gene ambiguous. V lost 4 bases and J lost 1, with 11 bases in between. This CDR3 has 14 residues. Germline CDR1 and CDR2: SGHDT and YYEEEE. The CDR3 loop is CASSRIDGNTEAFF. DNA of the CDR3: TGTGCCAGCAGCCGCATAGACGGGAACACTGAAGCTTTCTTT.

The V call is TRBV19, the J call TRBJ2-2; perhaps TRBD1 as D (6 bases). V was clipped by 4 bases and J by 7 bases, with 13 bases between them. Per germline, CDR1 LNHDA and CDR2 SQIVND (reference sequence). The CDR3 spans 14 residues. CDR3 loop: CASSTQGYGGELFF. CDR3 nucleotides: TGTGCCAGTAGTACCCAGGGGTACGGCGGGGAGCTGTTTTTT.

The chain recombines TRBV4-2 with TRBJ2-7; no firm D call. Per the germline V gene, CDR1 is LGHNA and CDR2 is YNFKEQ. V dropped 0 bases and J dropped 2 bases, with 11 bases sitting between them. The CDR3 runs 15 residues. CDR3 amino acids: CASSQEASLAYEQYF. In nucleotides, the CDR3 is TGTGCCAGCAGCCAAGAGGCCTCCCTCGCCTACGAGCAGTACTTC.

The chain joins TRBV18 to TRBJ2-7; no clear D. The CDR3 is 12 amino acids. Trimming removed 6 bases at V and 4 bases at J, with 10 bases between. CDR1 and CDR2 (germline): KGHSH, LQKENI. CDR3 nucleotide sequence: TGTGCCAGCTCTCCGACCGGATACGAGCAGTACTTC. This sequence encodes CASSPTGYEQYF.

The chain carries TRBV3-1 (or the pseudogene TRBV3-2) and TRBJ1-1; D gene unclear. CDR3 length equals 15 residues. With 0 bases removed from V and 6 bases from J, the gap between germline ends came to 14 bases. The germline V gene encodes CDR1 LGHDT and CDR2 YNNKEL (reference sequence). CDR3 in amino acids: CASSQDRMRTPEAFF. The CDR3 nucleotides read TGTGCCAGCAGCCAAGATAGAATGAGAACACCTGAAGCTTTCTTT.

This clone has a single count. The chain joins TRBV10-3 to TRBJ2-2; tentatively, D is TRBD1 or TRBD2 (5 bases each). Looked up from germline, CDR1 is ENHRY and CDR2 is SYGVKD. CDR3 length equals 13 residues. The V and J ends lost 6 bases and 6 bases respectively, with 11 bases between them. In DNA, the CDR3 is TGTGCCATCAGAGGGCAGGGAGCCGGGGAGCTGTTTTTT. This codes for CAIRGQGAGELFF.

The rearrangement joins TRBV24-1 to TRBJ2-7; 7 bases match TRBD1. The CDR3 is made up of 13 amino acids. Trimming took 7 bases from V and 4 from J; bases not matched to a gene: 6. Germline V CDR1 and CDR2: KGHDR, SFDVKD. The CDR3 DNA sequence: TGTGCCACCAGGTGGACAGGATCTTACGAGCAGTACTTC. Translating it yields CATRWTGSYEQYF.

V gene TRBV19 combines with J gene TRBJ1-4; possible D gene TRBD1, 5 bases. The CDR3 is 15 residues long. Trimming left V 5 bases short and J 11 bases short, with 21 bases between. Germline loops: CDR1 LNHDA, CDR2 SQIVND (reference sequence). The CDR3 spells CASSVLRGRNMKLFF. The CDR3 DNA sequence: TGTGCCAGTAGTGTCCTCCGGGGCCGAAACATGAAACTGTTTTTT.

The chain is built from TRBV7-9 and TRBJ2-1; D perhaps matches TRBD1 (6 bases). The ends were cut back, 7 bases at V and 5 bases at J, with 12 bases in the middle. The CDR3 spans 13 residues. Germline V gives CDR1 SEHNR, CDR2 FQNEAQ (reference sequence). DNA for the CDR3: TGTGCCAGCAACGACAGGTGGGACAATGAGCAGTTCTTC. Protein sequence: CASNDRWDNEQFF.

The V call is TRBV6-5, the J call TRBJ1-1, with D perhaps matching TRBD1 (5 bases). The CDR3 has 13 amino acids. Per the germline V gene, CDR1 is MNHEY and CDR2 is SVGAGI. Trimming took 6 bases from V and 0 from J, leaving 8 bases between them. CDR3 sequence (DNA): TGTGCCAGCAGACCCAGGGTGAACACTGAAGCTTTCTTT. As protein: CASRPRVNTEAFF.

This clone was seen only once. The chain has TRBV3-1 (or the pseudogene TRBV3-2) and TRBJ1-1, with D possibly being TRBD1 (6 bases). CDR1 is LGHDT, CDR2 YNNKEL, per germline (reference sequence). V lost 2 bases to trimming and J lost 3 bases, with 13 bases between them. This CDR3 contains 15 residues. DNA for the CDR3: TGTGCCAGCAGCCAACAGGGGTCTTTTTACACTGAAGCTTTCTTT. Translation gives CASSQQGSFYTEAFF.

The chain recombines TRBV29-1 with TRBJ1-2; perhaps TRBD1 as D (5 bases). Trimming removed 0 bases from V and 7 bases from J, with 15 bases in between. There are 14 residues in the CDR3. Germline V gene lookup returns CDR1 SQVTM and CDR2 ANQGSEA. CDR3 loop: CSVEEEPRGPGYTF. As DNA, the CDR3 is TGCAGCGTTGAAGAAGAACCGAGGGGCCCTGGCTACACCTTC.

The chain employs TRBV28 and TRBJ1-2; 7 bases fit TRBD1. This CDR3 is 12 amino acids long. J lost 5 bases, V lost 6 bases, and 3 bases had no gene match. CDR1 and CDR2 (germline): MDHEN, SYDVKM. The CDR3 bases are TGTGCCAGCAGCGGGACAGTATATGGCTACACCTTC. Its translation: CASSGTVYGYTF.

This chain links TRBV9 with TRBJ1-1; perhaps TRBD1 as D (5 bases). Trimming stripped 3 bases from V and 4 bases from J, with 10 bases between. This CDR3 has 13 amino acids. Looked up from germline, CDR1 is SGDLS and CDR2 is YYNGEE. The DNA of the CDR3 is TGTGCCAGCAGCGCCCAGGGTTTCACTGAAGCTTTCTTT. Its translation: CASSAQGFTEAFF. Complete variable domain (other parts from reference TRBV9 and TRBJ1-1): DSGVTQTPKHLITATGQRVTLRCSPRSGDLSVYWYQQSLDQGLQFLIQYYNGEERAKGNILERFSAQQFPDLHSELNLSSLELGDSALYFCASSAQGFTEAFFGQGTRLTVV.

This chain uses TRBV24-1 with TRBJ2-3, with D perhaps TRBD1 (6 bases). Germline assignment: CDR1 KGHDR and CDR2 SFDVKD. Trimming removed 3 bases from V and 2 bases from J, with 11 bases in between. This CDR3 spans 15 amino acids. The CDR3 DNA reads TGTGCCACCAGTGATCCCGGACAGACCACAGATACGCAGTATTTT. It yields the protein CATSDPGQTTDTQYF.

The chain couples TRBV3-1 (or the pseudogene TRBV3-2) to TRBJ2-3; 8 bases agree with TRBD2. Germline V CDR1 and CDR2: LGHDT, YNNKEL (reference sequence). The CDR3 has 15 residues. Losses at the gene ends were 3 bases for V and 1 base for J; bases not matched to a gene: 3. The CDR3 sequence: CASSQAGGRTDTQYF. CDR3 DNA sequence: TGTGCCAGCAGCCAGGCGGGGGGTCGCACAGATACGCAGTATTTT.

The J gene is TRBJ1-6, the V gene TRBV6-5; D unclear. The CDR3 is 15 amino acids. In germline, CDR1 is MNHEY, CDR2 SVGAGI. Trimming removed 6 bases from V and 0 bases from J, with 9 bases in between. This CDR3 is CASSSAGSYNSPLHF. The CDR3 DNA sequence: TGTGCCAGCAGCTCGGCGGGCTCCTATAATTCACCCCTCCACTTT.

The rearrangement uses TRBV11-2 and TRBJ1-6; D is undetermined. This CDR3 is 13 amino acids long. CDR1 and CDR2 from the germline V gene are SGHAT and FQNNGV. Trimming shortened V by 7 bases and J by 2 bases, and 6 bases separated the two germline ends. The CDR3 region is CASKEAYNSPLHF. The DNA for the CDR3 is TGTGCCAGCAAGGAGGCCTATAATTCACCCCTCCACTTT. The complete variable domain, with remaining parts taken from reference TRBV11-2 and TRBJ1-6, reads EAGVAQSPRYKIIEKRQSVAFWCNPISGHATLYWYQQILGQGPKLLIQFQNNGVVDDSQLPKDRFSAERLKGVDSTLKIQPAKLEDSAVYLCASKEAYNSPLHFGNGTRLTVT.

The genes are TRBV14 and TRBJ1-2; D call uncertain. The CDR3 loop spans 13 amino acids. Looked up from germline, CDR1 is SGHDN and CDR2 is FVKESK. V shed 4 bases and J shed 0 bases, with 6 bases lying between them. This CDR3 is CASSPAANYGYTF. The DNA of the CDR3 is TGTGCCAGCAGCCCTGCGGCTAACTATGGCTACACCTTC.

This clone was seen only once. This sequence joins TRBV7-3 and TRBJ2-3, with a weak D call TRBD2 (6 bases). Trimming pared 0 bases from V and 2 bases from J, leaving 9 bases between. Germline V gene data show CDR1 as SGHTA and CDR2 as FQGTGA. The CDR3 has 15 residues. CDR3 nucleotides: TGTGCCAGCAGCTTAACGGGCGGGGCCACAGATACGCAGTATTTT. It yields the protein CASSLTGGATDTQYF.

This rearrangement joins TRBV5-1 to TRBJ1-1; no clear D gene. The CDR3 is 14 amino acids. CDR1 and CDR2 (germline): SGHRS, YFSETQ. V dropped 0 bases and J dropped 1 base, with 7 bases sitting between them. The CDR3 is CASSLEGSNTEAFF. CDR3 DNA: TGCGCCAGCAGCTTGGAAGGGTCGAACACTGAAGCTTTCTTT.

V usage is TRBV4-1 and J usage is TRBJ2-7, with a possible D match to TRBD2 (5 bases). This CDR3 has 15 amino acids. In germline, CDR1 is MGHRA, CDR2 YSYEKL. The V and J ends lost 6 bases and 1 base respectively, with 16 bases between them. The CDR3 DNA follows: TGCGCCAGCAGGGCTAGCCCGGGGAGTTCCTACGAGCAGTACTTC. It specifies CASRASPGSSYEQYF.

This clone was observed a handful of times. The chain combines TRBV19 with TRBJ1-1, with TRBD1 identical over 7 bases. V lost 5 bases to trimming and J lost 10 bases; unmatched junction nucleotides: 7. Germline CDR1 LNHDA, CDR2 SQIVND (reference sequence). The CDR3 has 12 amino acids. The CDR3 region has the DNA TGTGCCAGTAGTCGACAGGGATTGGGAGCTTTCTTT. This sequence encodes CASSRQGLGAFF.